This section outlines one TCR beta chain sequence together with its context. Its antigen is unknown. The sample originates from a study of blood T cell dynamics during melanoma immunotherapy. Study results and limitations: Whether repertoire-driving clones were melanoma-specific could not be determined.

Each bulk PBMC sample had roughly 400 ng DNA loaded. Assay used: immunoSEQ multiplex PCR; TCRdb lists only in-frame clones, some missing. There are 10,000 to 15,000 clones in the sample; 70% to 90% occur only once, and just under 4.5% lies in the top ten. Indicated time point: pre-treatment baseline. CDR1 KGHSH and CDR2 LQKENI come from the germline V gene. V lost 6 bases to trimming and J lost 4 bases, with 12 bases between them. The CDR3 is made up of 13 amino acids. The source of this sequence is a human donor with melanoma. The material sequenced was blood, taken from a patient treated with checkpoint blockade. The chain couples TRBV18 to TRBJ1-2, with a tentative D call TRBD1 (5 bases). The CDR3 is CASSPGTAYGYTF. The CDR3 nucleotides read TGTGCCAGCTCTCCCGGGACGGCCTATGGCTACACCTTC.